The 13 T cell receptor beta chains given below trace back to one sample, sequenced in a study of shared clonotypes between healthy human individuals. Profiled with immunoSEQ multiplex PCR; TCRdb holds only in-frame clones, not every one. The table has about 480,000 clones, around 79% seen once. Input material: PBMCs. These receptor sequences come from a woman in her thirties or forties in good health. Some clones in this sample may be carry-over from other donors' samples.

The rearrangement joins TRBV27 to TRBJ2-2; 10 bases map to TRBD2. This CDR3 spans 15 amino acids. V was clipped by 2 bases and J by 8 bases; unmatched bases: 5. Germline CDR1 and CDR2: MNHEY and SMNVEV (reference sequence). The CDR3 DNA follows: TGTGCCAGCAGTTTAGCTAGCGGGAGTTCTGGGGAGCTGTTTTTT. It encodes CASSLASGSSGELFF.

The CDR3 coding sequence is TGTGCCATCAGGGACCCAGGGGGCCCAGAGACCCAGTACTTC. Its translation is CAIRDPGGPETQYF. The V and J genes are TRBV10-3 and TRBJ2-5; 8 bases align to TRBD1. Unmatched junction bases numbered 7, after V lost 6 bases and J lost 4 bases. CDR1 ENHRY and CDR2 SYGVKD come from the germline V gene. The CDR3 covers 14 residues.

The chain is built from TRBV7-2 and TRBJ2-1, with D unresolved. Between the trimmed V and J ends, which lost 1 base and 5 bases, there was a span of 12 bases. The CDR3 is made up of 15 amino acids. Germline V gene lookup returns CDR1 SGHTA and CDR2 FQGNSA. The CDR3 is CASSLVGFKNNEQFF. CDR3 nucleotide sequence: TGTGCCAGCAGCTTAGTAGGGTTCAAGAACAATGAGCAGTTCTTC.

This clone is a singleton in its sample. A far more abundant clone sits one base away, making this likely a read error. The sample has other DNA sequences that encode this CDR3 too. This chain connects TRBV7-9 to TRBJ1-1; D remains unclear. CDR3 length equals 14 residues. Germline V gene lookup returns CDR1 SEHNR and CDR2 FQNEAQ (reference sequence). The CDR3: CASSLAGSHTEAFF. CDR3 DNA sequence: TGTGCCAGCAGCTTAGCGGGCAGCCACACTGAAGCTTTCTTC.

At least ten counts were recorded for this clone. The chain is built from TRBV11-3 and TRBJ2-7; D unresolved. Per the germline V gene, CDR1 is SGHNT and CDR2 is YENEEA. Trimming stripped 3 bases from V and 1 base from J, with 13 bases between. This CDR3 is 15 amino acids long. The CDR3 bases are TGTGCCAGCAGCTTTGATACTACCCGATCCTACGAGCAGTACTTC. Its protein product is CASSFDTTRSYEQYF.

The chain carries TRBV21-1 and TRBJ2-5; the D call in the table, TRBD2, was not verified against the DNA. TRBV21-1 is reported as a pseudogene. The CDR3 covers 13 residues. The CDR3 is CASSKVTEETQYF. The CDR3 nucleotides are TGTGCCAGCAGCAAAGTAACGGAAGAGACCCAGTACTTC.

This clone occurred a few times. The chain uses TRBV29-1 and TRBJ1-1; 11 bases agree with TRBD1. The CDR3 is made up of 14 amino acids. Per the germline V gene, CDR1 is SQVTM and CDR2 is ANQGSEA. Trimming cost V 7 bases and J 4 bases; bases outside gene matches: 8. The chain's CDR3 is CSGHLGTGGTEAFF. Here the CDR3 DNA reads TGCAGCGGCCACCTTGGGACAGGGGGCACTGAAGCTTTCTTT. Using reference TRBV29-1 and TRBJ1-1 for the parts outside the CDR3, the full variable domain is SAVISQKPSRDICQRGTSLTIQCQVDSQVTMMFWYRQQPGQSLTLIATANQGSEATYESGFVIDKFPISRPNLTFSTLTVSNMSPEDSSIYLCSGHLGTGGTEAFFGQGTRLTVV.

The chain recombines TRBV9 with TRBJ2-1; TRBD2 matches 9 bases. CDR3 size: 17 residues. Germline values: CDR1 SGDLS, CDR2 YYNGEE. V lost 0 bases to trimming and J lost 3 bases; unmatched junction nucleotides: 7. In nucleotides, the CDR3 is TGTGCCAGCAGCGTAGGATGGGCTAGCGGGATCTACAATGAGCAGTTCTTC. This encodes CASSVGWASGIYNEQFF.

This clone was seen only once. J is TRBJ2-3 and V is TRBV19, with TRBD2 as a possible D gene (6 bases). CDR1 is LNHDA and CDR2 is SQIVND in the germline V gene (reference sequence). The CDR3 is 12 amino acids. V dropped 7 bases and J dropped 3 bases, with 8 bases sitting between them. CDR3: CASTGVTDTQYF. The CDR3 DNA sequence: TGTGCCAGTACGGGGGTGACAGATACGCAGTATTTT.

CDR3 nucleotides: TGCGCCAGCAGCTCCTCCGGGACAGGGATTGAAAAACTGTTTTTT. Encoded protein: CASSSSGTGIEKLFF. The chain couples TRBV5-1 to TRBJ1-4, with TRBD1 matching over 9 bases. The CDR3 is 15 amino acids. Germline-derived CDR1 and CDR2 are SGHRS and YFSETQ. J was trimmed by 7 bases and V by 3 bases; bases with no gene match: 7.

CDR3 DNA: TGTGCCAGCAGCTTAGATGGAGAAAAACTGTTTTTT. The encoded protein is CASSLDGEKLFF. The chain links TRBV7-9 to TRBJ1-4; D ambiguous. V lost 1 base, J lost 8 bases, and 5 bases lay in between. Germline V CDR1 and CDR2: SEHNR, FQNEAQ (reference sequence). The CDR3 contains 12 residues.

The CDR3, as DNA: TGTGCCAGCAGCTTGAAGACAGGGGGCTTCCAAGAGACCCAGTACTTC. This translates into CASSLKTGGFQETQYF. The V gene is TRBV5-4, the J gene TRBJ2-5, with TRBD1 matching 10 bases. The CDR3 sequence is 16 residues long. Germline CDR1 and CDR2: SGHNT and YYREEE (reference sequence). The V segment lost 1 base and the J segment 1 base; nucleotides outside the gene matches: 4. Complete variable domain (other parts from reference TRBV5-4 and TRBJ2-5): ETGVTQSPTHLIKTRGQQVTLRCSSQSGHNTVSWYQQALGQGPQFIFQYYREEENGRGNFPPRFSGLQFPNYSSELNVNALELDDSALYLCASSLKTGGFQETQYFGPGTRLLVL.

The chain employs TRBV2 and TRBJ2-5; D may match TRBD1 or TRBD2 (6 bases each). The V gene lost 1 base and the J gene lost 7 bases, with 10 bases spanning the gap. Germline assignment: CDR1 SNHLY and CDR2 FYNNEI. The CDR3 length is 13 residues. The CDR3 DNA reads TGTGCCAGCAGTGAAGGAGGGGGAGGGACCCAGTACTTC. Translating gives CASSEGGGGTQYF.